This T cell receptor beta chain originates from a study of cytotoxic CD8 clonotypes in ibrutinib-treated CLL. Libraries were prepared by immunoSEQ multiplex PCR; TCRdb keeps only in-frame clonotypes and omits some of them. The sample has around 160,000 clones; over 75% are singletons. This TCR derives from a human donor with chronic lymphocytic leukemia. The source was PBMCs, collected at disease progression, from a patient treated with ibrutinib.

The CDR3 loop reads CASKNWAGVATGELFF. The CDR3 coding sequence is TGTGCCAGCAAGAATTGGGCAGGGGTCGCCACCGGGGAGCTGTTTTTT. This sequence joins TRBV27 and TRBJ2-2; D perhaps matches TRBD1 (6 bases). The germline V gene encodes CDR1 MNHEY and CDR2 SMNVEV (reference sequence). This CDR3 has 16 residues. The V end was cut by 7 bases, the J end by 4 bases, with 19 bases between.